This TCR beta chain was sequenced in a study of metastatic and nonmetastatic thyroid tumors. Across the study: Peripheral blood and tumor or nodule samples from malignant and benign thyroid patients were compared.

All patients were treatment-naive before thyroid surgery. Points from the study as a whole: TCR beta diversity was reportedly significantly higher in malignant thyroid tumors than benign nodules, in blood and tumor.

This clone was found many times. Its antigen remains unknown. Per the original methods: The study's classifier, a distant-metastasis tool for papillary thyroid cancer, was built using CDR3 differences across clinicopathological groups. TCRdb re-clonotyped the PCR reads via MiXCR. What appears here as the V and J calls and clone size reflects TCRdb's work, not the paper's. Of tens of thousands of clones listed, roughly 30% are singletons. Trimming took 4 bases from V and 1 from J, leaving 11 bases between them. CDR3 length: 15 residues. CDR1 SGDLS and CDR2 YYNGEE come from the germline V gene. This clonotype originated in a female donor with papillary thyroid cancer or a benign thyroid nodule (not recorded which). Some clones in this sample may be carry-over from other donors' samples. Sequenced input: blood. The chain links TRBV9 to TRBJ2-2, with D unresolved. CDR3 amino acids: CASSPNVWNTGELFF. The CDR3 nucleotides are TGTGCCAGCAGCCCTAACGTATGGAACACCGGGGAGCTGTTTTTT.